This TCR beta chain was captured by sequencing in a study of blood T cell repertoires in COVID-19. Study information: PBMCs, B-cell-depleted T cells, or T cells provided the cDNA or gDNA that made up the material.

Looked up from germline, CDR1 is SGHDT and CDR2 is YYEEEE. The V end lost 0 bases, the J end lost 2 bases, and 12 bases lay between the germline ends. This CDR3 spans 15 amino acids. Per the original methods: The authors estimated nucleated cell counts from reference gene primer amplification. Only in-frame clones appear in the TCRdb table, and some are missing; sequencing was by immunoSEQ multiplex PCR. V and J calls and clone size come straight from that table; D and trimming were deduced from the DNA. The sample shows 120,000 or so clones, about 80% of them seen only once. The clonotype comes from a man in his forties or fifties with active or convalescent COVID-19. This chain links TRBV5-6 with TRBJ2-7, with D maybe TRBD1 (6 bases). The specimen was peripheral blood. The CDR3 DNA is TGTGCCAGCAGCTTGGTCGGAGACAGGACCTACGAGCAGTACTTC. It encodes CASSLVGDRTYEQYF.